One sample yielded the 18 T cell receptor beta chains listed below, sequenced in a study of healthy donors' naive CD4 and CD8 T cells. Starting from approximately 500 ng of total RNA, TCR libraries were made with linear amplification. Each CDR3 protein gets one entry after TCRdb re-called the reads with MiXCR. The sample has 150,000 to 200,000 distinct CDR3 sequences, around 80% seen once. Sample: naive CD4+ and CD8+ T cells sorted from blood, pooled from several donors. The receptor source for this set is a pool of human donors in good health; the sample pools cells from several healthy donors.

The rearrangement uses TRBV11-2 and TRBJ2-3, with D unresolved. CDR1 and CDR2 (germline): SGHAT, FQNNGV. The CDR3 sequence is 12 residues long. Trimming cost V 2 bases and J 4 bases, with 4 bases left between them. CDR3 sequence: CASSLMADTQYF. DNA of the CDR3: TGTGCCAGCAGCTTAATGGCAGATACGCAGTATTTT.

The chain combines TRBV6-6 with TRBJ2-5; 9 bases are a match to TRBD2. Per the germline V gene, CDR1 is MNHNY and CDR2 is SVGAGI (reference sequence). This CDR3 comprises 15 residues. V gave up 6 bases and J gave up 5 bases; unmatched junction bases: 10. The CDR3 DNA is TGTGCCAGCAGCGTAGCGGGGGCTCAGGGGGAGACCCAGTACTTC. As protein: CASSVAGAQGETQYF.

This rearrangement joins TRBV29-1 to TRBJ1-1; D might be TRBD1 (5 bases). V lost 3 bases and J lost 6, with 8 bases in between. In germline, CDR1 is SQVTM, CDR2 ANQGSEA. The CDR3 runs 11 residues. CDR3 DNA: TGCAGCGTTGAGAGAGGGGCTGAAGCTTTCTTT. It encodes CSVERGAEAFF.

This clonotype occurred a few times. The chain links TRBV30 to TRBJ2-1; a weak D match, TRBD1 (5 bases). This CDR3 spans 11 amino acids. Germline assignment: CDR1 GTSNPN and CDR2 SVGIG (reference sequence). The germline V and J ends were trimmed by 7 bases and 7 bases, with 11 bases remaining between them. The CDR3, as DNA: TGTGCCTCGGACAAGTCAAATGAGCAGTTCTTC. The encoded protein is CASDKSNEQFF.

This sequence joins TRBV6-5 and TRBJ2-5, with no clear D. V was cut by 6 bases and J by 4 bases, with 15 bases left in between. The CDR3 totals 14 residues. The germline gives CDR1 MNHEY, CDR2 SVGAGI. The chain's CDR3 is CASRGNAVGETQYF. The CDR3 nucleotides read TGTGCCAGCAGGGGGAACGCTGTGGGAGAGACCCAGTACTTC.

The V call is TRBV20-1, the J call TRBJ1-2, with 7 bases identical to TRBD1. Germline lookup yields CDR1 DFQATT and CDR2 SNEGSKA (reference sequence). With 0 bases clipped from V and 6 bases from J, the junction kept 7 bases outside the gene matches. The CDR3 sequence is 14 residues long. CDR3 protein: CSARDLGQVDGYTF. The DNA for the CDR3 is TGCAGTGCTAGAGATCTTGGACAGGTCGATGGCTACACCTTC.

The CDR3 nucleotides read TGTGCCAGCAGCTTGGGGGCCAGTGGTTGGTACAATGAGCAGTTCTTC. This gives the protein CASSLGASGWYNEQFF. The chain couples TRBV5-5 to TRBJ2-1, with D unresolved. V lost 0 bases to trimming and J lost 4 bases, with 14 bases between them. From germline, CDR1 is SGHKS and CDR2 YYEKEE (reference sequence). The CDR3 runs 16 residues. The entire variable domain, with the rest obtained from reference TRBV5-5 and TRBJ2-1, is as follows: DAGVTQSPTHLIKTRGQQVTLRCSPISGHKSVSWYQQVLGQGPQFIFQYYEKEERGRGNFPDRFSARQFPNYSSELNVNALLLGDSALYLCASSLGASGWYNEQFFGPGTRLTVL.

The chain combines TRBV5-1 with TRBJ2-1, with D maybe TRBD2 (5 bases). Germline loops: CDR1 SGHRS, CDR2 YFSETQ. Trimming removed 0 bases at V and 0 bases at J, with 7 bases between. This CDR3 is built from 15 residues. The CDR3 protein is CASSLVEGSYNEQFF. The DNA of the CDR3 is TGCGCCAGCAGCTTGGTCGAGGGCTCCTACAATGAGCAGTTCTTC.

The rearrangement links TRBV19 to TRBJ2-6; no firm D call. The germline V gene encodes CDR1 LNHDA and CDR2 SQIVND (reference sequence). The CDR3 is made up of 15 amino acids. The V end lost 5 bases, the J end lost 0 bases, and 8 bases lay between the germline ends. CDR3 loop: CASSLDNSGANVLTF. CDR3 in DNA: TGTGCCAGTAGTCTCGACAACTCTGGGGCCAACGTCCTGACTTTC. The variable domain in full, completed from reference TRBV19 and TRBJ2-6, reads DGGITQSPKYLFRKEGQNVTLSCEQNLNHDAMYWYRQDPGQGLRLIYYSQIVNDFQKGDIAEGYSVSREKKESFPLTVTSAQKNPTAFYLCASSLDNSGANVLTFGAGSRLTVL.

The gene calls are TRBV18 and TRBJ2-7, with TRBD2 identical over 9 bases. The germline V gene encodes CDR1 KGHSH and CDR2 LQKENI. This CDR3 is 15 amino acids long. The J segment lost 3 bases and the V segment lost 2 bases, leaving 5 bases of the junction unmatched. The chain's CDR3 is CASSPETSGIYEQYF. The CDR3 DNA reads TGTGCCAGCTCACCAGAGACTAGCGGAATCTACGAGCAGTACTTC.

This clonotype was recorded once. This chain uses TRBV29-1 with TRBJ2-5, with 9 bases fitting TRBD1. The CDR3 contains 14 residues. Trimming at V came to 6 bases and at J to 2 bases, leaving 7 bases not matched to a gene. The germline gives CDR1 SQVTM, CDR2 ANQGSEA. The CDR3 DNA is TGCAGCGTACGCGGGACAGGGAGGCAAGAGACCCAGTACTTC. As protein: CSVRGTGRQETQYF. Complete variable domain (other parts from reference TRBV29-1 and TRBJ2-5): SAVISQKPSRDICQRGTSLTIQCQVDSQVTMMFWYRQQPGQSLTLIATANQGSEATYESGFVIDKFPISRPNLTFSTLTVSNMSPEDSSIYLCSVRGTGRQETQYFGPGTRLLVL.

This chain connects TRBV29-1 to TRBJ2-1; the match to TRBD2 covers 7 bases. This CDR3 spans 13 amino acids. CDR1 SQVTM and CDR2 ANQGSEA come from the germline V gene. Germline trimming cut 6 bases from V and 2 bases from J; bases unmatched to any gene: 4. The CDR3 sequence: CSVAGLPYNEQFF. CDR3 coding DNA: TGCAGCGTAGCGGGACTACCCTACAATGAGCAGTTCTTC.

This clonotype has just one count. This chain connects TRBV10-3 to TRBJ2-7, with 10 bases fitting TRBD1. This CDR3 is built from 13 residues. Germline trimming cut 6 bases from V and 5 bases from J; bases unmatched to any gene: 4. Per germline, CDR1 ENHRY and CDR2 SYGVKD. This CDR3 reads CAIRGQGSDEQYF. The CDR3 bases are TGTGCCATCAGGGGACAGGGGAGCGACGAGCAGTACTTC.

In its sample, this clonotype was seen a few times. This chain links TRBV4-3 with TRBJ2-1; D tentatively fits TRBD1 or TRBD2 (5 bases each). The CDR3 contains 13 residues. The V end was cut by 0 bases, the J end by 8 bases, with 8 bases between. CDR1 is LGHNA and CDR2 is YSLEER in the germline V gene. CDR3 loop: CASSQDRGYEQFF. The CDR3 DNA follows: TGCGCCAGCAGCCAAGATCGGGGCTATGAGCAGTTCTTC.

The V and J genes are TRBV5-1 and TRBJ2-5; 10 bases are shared with TRBD2. Germline CDR1 SGHRS, CDR2 YFSETQ. The CDR3 is 16 amino acids. The V and J ends lost 5 bases and 2 bases, in that order; junction bases with no gene match: 9. In DNA, the CDR3 is TGCGCCAGCAGATATGGACTAGCGGTTATTCAAGAGACCCAGTACTTC. Its translation: CASRYGLAVIQETQYF.

The rearrangement uses TRBV29-1 and TRBJ1-1; unclear D gene. Germline V CDR1 and CDR2: SQVTM, ANQGSEA. CDR3 length equals 14 residues. The germline V and J ends were trimmed by 4 bases and 1 base, with 13 bases remaining between them. Here the CDR3 DNA reads TGCAGCGTTGCTGACCCTGCGGCGAACACTGAAGCTTTCTTT. Translated: CSVADPAANTEAFF.

The chain recombines TRBV5-1 with TRBJ2-1; perhaps D is TRBD1 or TRBD2 (6 bases each). The germline V gene encodes CDR1 SGHRS and CDR2 YFSETQ. Between the trimmed V and J ends, which lost 0 bases and 15 bases, there was a span of 10 bases. The CDR3 is made up of 11 amino acids. CDR3 sequence reads: CASSLGGTRFF. For the CDR3, the DNA is TGCGCCAGCAGCTTGGGCGGGACACGGTTCTTC. Combining the CDR3 with reference TRBV5-1 and TRBJ2-1 gives the whole variable domain KAGVTQTPRYLIKTRGQQVTLSCSPISGHRSVSWYQQTPGQGLQFLFEYFSETQRNKGNFPGRFSGRQFSNSRSEMNVSTLELGDSALYLCASSLGGTRFFGPGTRLTVL.

CDR3 in amino acids: CASSPLEGQFHTEAFF. Here the CDR3 DNA reads TGTGCCAGCTCACCACTAGAGGGGCAATTTCACACTGAAGCTTTCTTT. The chain carries TRBV18 and TRBJ1-1, with D possibly TRBD1 on 5 matching bases. The length of the CDR3 is 16 residues. Deletions cut 1 base from V and 3 bases from J, with 15 bases between. CDR1 and CDR2 from the germline V gene are KGHSH and LQKENI.